This T cell receptor (beta chain) came from a study of shared clonotypes between healthy human individuals. Study-level background: With ages of 18 to 49, the donors were a couple of women and a few men. Study-wide results and limits: Collection of samples was limited to blood; tissue repertoires likely differ.

Each cell subset's genomic DNA was divided evenly among several immunoSEQ plates. Only in-frame clones appear in the TCRdb table, and some are missing; sequencing was by immunoSEQ multiplex PCR. The sample has under 1 million clones; 95% to 97% are singletons. The naive CD8 subset, CD45RO-negative cells positively selected for CCR7, excluded terminally differentiated effector memory CD45RA+ cells. Turning to this clone: No antigen is known for it.

The germline V gene encodes CDR1 SQVTM and CDR2 ANQGSEA. CDR3 length equals 12 residues. Trimming pared 6 bases from V and 7 bases from J, leaving 16 bases between. The chain is built from TRBV29-1 and TRBJ2-7; D might be TRBD1 (6 bases). The source material was naive CD8+ T cells sorted from blood. This clonotype was sampled from a man aged 30 to 45 in good health. As DNA, the CDR3 is TGCAGCGTCACAGGGTTACTGGGGGAGCAGTACTTC. This codes for CSVTGLLGEQYF.